Given below is one T cell receptor beta chain in context. This entry comes from a study of T cell changes during pregnancy in multiple sclerosis. The protocol was immunoSEQ multiplex PCR, while the TCRdb copy is restricted to in-frame clones and leaves out a portion. The data hold around 73,000 clones, with roughly 92% observed a single time. V shed 1 base, J shed 8 bases, and the junction held 10 bases outside the gene matches. CDR1 is MNHNS, CDR2 SASEGT, per germline. This CDR3 has 16 residues. The TCR comes from a female donor in good health, enrolled as a control in a pregnancy study. The V and J genes are TRBV6-1 and TRBJ2-2; 7 nucleotides agree with TRBD1. The sample here was peripheral blood, taken in the third trimester of pregnancy. CDR3 loop: CASSEEGTVARGELFF. The CDR3 DNA reads as TGTGCCAGCAGTGAAGAAGGGACAGTCGCCCGAGGGGAGCTGTTTTTT.